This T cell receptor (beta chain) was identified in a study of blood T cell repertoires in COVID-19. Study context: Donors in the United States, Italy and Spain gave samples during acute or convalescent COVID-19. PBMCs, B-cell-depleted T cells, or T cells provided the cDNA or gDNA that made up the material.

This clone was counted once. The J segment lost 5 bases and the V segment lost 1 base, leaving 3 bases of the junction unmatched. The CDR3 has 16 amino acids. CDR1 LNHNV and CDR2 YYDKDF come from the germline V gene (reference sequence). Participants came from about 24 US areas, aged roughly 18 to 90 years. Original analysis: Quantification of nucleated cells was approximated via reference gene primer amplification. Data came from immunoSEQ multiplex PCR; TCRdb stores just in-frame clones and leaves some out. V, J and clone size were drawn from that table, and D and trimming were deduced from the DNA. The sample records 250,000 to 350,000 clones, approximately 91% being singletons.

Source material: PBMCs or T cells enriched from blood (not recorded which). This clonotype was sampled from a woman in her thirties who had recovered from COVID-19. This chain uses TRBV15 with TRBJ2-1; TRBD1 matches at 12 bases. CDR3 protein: CATSRGGTGGHNEQFF. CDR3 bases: TGTGCCACCAGCAGAGGTGGGACAGGGGGCCACAATGAGCAGTTCTTC.